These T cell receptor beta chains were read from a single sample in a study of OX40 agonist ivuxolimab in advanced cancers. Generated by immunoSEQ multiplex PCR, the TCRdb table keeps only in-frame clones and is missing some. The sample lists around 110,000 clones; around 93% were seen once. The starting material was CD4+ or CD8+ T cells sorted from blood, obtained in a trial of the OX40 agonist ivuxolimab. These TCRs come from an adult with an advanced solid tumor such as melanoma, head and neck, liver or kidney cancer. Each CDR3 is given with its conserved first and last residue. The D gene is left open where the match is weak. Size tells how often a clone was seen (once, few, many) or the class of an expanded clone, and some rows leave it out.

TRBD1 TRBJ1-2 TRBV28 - CASSFALGGGLSQGGYTF TGTGCCAGCAGTTTCGCCTTGGGAGGGGGCTTATCCCAAGGAGGCTACACCTTC
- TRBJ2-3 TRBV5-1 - CASSLTDTQYF TGCGCCAGCAGCTTGACAGATACGCAGTATTTT
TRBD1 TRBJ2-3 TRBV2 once CASSEGGTGTSTDTQYF TGTGCCAGCAGTGAAGGCGGGACAGGGACCTCCACAGATACGCAGTATTTT
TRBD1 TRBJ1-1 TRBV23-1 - CASSHRQGANTEAFF TGCGCCAGCAGTCACCGACAGGGGGCGAACACTGAAGCTTTCTTT
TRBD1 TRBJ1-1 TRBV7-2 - CASSGDRGTEAFF TGTGCCAGCAGCGGGGACAGGGGGACTGAAGCTTTCTTT
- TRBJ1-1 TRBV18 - CASSPPHSNTEAFF TGTGCCAGCTCACCACCGCATTCCAACACTGAAGCTTTCTTT
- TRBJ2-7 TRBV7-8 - CASSLAPLGSVPYEQYF TGTGCCAGCAGCTTAGCGCCTTTGGGTAGCGTACCCTACGAGCAGTACTTC
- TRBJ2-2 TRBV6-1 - CASESRPNTGELFF TGTGCCAGCGAGAGTAGACCCAACACCGGGGAGCTGTTTTTT
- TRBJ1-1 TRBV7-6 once CASSPGQMNTEAFF TGTGCCAGCAGTCCGGGACAAATGAACACTGAAGCTTTCTTT
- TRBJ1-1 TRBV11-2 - CASSSAGYAEAFF TGTGCCAGCAGCTCAGCGGGGTACGCTGAAGCTTTCTTT
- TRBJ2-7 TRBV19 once CASSIRHEQYF TGTGCCAGTAGTATTCGGCACGAGCAGTACTTC
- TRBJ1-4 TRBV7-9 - CASSLNPGWGLFF TGTGCCAGCAGCTTAAATCCGGGTTGGGGACTGTTTTTT
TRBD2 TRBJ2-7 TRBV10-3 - CAISESTSGRDEQYF TGTGCCATCAGTGAGTCGACTAGCGGGAGGGACGAGCAGTACTTC
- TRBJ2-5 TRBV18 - CASSPGRQRVIETQYF TGTGCCAGCTCACCTGGGAGGCAGCGGGTGATCGAAACCCAGTACTTC
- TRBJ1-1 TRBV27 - CASSFAGLATEAFF TGTGCCAGCAGTTTCGCGGGGCTCGCCACTGAAGCTTTCTTT
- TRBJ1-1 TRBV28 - CASSFPSWEAFF TGTGCCAGCAGTTTCCCCTCCTGGGAAGCTTTCTTT
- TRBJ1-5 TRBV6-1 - CASRGHAASNQPQHF TGTGCCAGCAGAGGGCACGCGGCTAGCAATCAGCCCCAGCATTTT
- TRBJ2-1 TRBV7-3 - CASSLLKGNEQFF TGTGCCAGCAGCTTACTAAAGGGGAATGAGCAGTTCTTC
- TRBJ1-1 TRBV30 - CAWGISGVGTEAFF TGTGCCTGGGGTATCTCAGGGGTGGGTACTGAAGCTTTCTTT
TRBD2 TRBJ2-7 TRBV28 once CASSLAGEGSYEQYF TGTGCCAGCAGTCTAGCGGGAGAGGGGTCCTACGAGCAGTACTTC
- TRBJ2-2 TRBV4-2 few CASSPDGGELFF TGTGCCAGCAGCCCGGATGGCGGGGAGCTGTTTTTT
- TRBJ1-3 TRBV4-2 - CASSQESRSSSGNTIYF TGTGCCAGCAGCCAAGAATCGCGATCTTCCTCTGGAAACACCATATATTTT
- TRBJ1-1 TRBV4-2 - CASSQVRTYTTEAFF TGTGCCAGCAGCCAAGTCCGGACTTATACCACTGAAGCTTTCTTT
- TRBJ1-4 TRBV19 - CASSLYSPPNEKLFF TGTGCCAGTAGTCTATACAGTCCTCCGAATGAAAAACTGTTTTTT
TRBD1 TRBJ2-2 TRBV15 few CANPGQVKETGELFF TGTGCCAACCCAGGACAGGTAAAAGAAACCGGGGAGCTGTTTTTT
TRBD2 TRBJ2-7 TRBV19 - CASSRTTSGKPYEQYF TGTGCCAGTAGTAGGACAACTAGCGGGAAGCCCTACGAGCAGTACTTC
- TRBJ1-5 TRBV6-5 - CANSPGQPQHF TGTGCCAACAGCCCAGGCCAGCCCCAGCATTTT
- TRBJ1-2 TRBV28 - CASGPPRYGYTF TGTGCCAGCGGGCCCCCCCGCTATGGCTACACCTTC
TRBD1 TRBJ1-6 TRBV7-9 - CASSQRQGRNSPLHF TGTGCCAGCAGCCAGAGACAGGGGCGCAATTCACCCCTCCACTTT
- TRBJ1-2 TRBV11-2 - CASSSPGGYGYTF TGTGCCAGCAGCTCGCCCGGAGGCTATGGCTACACCTTC
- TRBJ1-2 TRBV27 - CASSLWGGQGNGYTF TGTGCCAGCAGTTTATGGGGTGGCCAGGGCAATGGCTACACCTTC
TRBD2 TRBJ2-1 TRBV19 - CASSRETSGRWEVF TGTGCCAGTAGTCGCGAAACTAGCGGGAGATGGGAGGTCTTC
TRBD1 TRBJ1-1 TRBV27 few CASSHYTGGAEAFF TGTGCCAGCAGTCATTATACAGGGGGCGCCGAAGCTTTCTTT
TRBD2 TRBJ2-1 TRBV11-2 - CASRPSGGDNEQFF TGTGCCAGCAGGCCTAGCGGGGGTGACAATGAGCAGTTCTTC
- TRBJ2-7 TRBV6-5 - CASRHNRDFFYEQYF TGTGCCAGCAGACACAACCGGGACTTTTTCTACGAGCAGTACTTC
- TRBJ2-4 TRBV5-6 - CASSSSVIAKNIQYF TGTGCCAGCAGTTCGTCGGTCATAGCCAAAAACATTCAGTACTTC
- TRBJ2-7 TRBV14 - CASSQAAYEQYF TGTGCCAGCAGCCAAGCCGCCTACGAGCAGTACTTC
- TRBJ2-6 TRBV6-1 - CASEGRGANVLTF TGTGCCAGCGAAGGCCGTGGGGCCAACGTCCTGACTTTC
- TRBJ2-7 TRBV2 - CASRPGSRGYEQYF TGTGCCAGCAGGCCGGGTTCACGAGGATACGAGCAGTACTTC